The T cell receptor beta chain under discussion was sequenced for a study of blood T cell repertoires in COVID-19. The wider study: The United States, Italy and Spain provided the acute and convalescent COVID-19 samples. PBMCs, B-cell-depleted T cells, or T cells provided the cDNA or gDNA that made up the material.

Participants had their cohort set by participant-reported clinical history. In Cohort 3, a recovered donor had either two negative PCRs, clearance, or symptom resolution. Produced via immunoSEQ multiplex PCR; TCRdb's table is partial and in-frame only. The table records 150,000 to 200,000 clones, around four fifths of them present only once. The CDR3 has 15 amino acids. Germline-derived CDR1 and CDR2 are MNHEY and SVGAGI. V lost 7 bases and J lost 7, with 17 bases in between. What was sequenced was PBMCs or T cells enriched from blood (not recorded which). The TCR was taken from a woman aged 45-65 years who had recovered from COVID-19. The J gene is TRBJ1-6, the V gene TRBV6-5; D is undetermined. The CDR3 nucleotides are TGTGCCAGCACCCAGCAGGAGGGAATAAATTCACCCCTCCACTTT. It yields the protein CASTQQEGINSPLHF.